The entry below gives a single TCR beta chain sequence along with its context. Its antigen is unknown. Every donor contributed around 10 milliliters of peripheral blood by blood draw. The data are from a study of blood T cells in healthy people across ages. General observations from the study: Among long-lived donors, naive CD4+ cells were more numerous and diversity higher than in aged donors. Per million T cells, TCR beta diversity dropped about linearly as age rose.

Germline V gives CDR1 SGDLS, CDR2 YYNGEE. V lost 0 bases and J 4 bases, leaving 18 bases between the germline ends. CDR3 size: 17 residues. Together with a sample-barcoded 5' primer, a J-beta primer mix was included in a second PCR lasting roughly 6 to 12 cycles. Every sample returned 2.5 million or more CDR3-containing paired-end reads. TCRdb re-called the 5' RACE reads with MiXCR, one entry per CDR3 protein. In the table there are some 1.7 million distinct CDR3 sequences, about 28% of which are singletons. The receptor comes from a young woman in good health. Sequencing was done on a sample of blood. The J gene is TRBJ2-3, the V gene TRBV9; D unclear. The CDR3 loop reads CASSVAPALLDADTQYF. CDR3 nucleotide sequence: TGTGCCAGCAGCGTAGCGCCTGCGCTGCTTGACGCAGATACGCAGTATTTT.